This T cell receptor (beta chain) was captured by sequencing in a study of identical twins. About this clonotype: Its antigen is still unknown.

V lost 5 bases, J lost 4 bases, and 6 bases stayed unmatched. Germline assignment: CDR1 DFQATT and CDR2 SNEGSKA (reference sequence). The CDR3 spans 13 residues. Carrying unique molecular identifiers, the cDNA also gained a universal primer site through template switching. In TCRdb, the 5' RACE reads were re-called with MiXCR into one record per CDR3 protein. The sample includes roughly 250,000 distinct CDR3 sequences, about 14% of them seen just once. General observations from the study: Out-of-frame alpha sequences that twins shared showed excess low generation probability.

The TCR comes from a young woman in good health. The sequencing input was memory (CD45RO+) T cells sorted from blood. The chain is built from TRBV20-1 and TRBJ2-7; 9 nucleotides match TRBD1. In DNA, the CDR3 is TGCAGTGCTTACAGGGGGCAAGGGTACGAGCAGTACTTC. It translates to CSAYRGQGYEQYF.